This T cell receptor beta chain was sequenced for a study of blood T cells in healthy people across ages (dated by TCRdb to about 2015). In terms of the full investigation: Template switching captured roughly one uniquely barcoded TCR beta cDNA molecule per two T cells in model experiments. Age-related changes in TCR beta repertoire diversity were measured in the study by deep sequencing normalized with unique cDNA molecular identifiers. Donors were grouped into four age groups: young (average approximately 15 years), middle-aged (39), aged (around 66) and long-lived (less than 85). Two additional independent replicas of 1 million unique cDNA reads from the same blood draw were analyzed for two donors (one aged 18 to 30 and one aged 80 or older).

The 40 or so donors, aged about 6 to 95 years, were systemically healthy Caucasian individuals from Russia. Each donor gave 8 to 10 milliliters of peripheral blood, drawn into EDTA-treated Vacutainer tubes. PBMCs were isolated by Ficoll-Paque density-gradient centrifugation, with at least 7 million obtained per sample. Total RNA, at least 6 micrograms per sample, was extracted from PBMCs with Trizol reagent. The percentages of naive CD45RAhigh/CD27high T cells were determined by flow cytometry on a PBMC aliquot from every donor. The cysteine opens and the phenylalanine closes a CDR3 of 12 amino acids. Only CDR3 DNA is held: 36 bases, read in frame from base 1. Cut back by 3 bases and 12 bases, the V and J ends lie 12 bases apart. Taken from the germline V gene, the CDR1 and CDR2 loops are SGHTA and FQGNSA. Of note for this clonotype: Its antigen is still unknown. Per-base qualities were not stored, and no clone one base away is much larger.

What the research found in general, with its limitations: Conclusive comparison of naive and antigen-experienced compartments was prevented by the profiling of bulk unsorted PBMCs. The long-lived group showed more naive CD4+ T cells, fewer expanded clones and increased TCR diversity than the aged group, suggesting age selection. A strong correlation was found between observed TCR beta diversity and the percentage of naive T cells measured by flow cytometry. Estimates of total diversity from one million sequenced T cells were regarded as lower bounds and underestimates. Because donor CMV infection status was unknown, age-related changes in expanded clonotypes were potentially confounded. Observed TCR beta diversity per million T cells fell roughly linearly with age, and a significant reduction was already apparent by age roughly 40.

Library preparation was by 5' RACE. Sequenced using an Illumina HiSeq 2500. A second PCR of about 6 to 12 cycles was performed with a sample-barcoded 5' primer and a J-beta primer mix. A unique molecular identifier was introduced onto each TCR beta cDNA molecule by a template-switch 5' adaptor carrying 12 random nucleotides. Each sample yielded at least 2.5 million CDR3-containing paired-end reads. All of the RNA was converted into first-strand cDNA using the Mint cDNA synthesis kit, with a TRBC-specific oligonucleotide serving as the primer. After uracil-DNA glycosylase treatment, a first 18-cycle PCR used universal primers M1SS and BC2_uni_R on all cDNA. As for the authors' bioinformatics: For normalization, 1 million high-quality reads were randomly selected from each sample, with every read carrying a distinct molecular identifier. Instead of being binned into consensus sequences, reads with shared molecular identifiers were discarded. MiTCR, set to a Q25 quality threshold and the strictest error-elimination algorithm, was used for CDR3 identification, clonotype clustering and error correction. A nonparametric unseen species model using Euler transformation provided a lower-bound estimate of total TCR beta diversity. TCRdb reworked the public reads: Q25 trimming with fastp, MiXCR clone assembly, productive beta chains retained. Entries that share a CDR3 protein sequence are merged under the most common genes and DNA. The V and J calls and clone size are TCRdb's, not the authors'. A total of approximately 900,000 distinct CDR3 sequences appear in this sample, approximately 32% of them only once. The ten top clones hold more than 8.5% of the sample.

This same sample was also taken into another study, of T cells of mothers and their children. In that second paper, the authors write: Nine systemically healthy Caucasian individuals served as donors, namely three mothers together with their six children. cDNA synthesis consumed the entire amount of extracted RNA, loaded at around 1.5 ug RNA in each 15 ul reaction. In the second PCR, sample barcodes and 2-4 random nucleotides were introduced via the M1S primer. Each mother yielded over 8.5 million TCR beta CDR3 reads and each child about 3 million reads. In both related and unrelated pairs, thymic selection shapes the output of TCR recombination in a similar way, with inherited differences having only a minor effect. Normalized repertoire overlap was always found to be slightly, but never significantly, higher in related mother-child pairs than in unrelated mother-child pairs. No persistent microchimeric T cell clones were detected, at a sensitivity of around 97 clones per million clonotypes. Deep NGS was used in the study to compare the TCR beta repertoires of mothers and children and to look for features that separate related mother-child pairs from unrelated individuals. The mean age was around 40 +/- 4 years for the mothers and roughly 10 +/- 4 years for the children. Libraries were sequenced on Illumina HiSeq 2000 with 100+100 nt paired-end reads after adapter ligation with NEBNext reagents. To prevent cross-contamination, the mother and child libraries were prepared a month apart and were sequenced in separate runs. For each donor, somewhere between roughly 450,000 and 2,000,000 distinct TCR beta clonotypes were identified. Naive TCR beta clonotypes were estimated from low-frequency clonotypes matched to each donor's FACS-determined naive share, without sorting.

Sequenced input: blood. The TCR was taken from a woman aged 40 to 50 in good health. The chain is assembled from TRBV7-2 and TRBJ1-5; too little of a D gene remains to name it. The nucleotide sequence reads TGTGCCAGCAGCTTGGACGGTTCCCTCCAGCATTTT. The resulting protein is CASSLDGSLQHF. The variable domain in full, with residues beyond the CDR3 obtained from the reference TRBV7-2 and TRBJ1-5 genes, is GAGVSQSPSNKVTEKGKDVELRCDPISGHTALYWYRQSLGQGLEFLIYFQGNSAPDKSGLPSDRFSAERTGGSVSTLTIQRTQQEDSAVYLCASSLDGSLQHFGDGTRLSIL.